This TCR beta chain was observed in a study of response to subunit inactivated influenza vaccine. A few counts support this clonotype. The CDR3 totals 16 residues. Trimming removed 0 bases from V and 0 bases from J, with 9 bases in between. TCRdb used MiXCR to reprocess the RT-PCR reads, holding one entry per CDR3 protein. The profile shows about 540,000 distinct CDR3 sequences, approximately 20% of them singletons. The data also belong to a second study, concerning T cells expressing NK-cell markers. From that paper: As the method of synthesis, 5'RACE template switching with UMIs yielded TCR beta cDNA. The authors sequenced eight donors, of whom seven were HCMV-seropositive and one was seronegative.

The specimen comprised CD4+ T cells sorted from PBMCs, sampled roughly 13 days after vaccination. V and J are TRBV12-3 or TRBV12-4 and TRBJ1-5; no clear D gene. This receptor was taken from a man aged 45 to 65 who received an inactivated influenza vaccine. This CDR3 is CASSLAGRYSNQPQHF. DNA for the CDR3: TGTGCCAGCAGTTTAGCGGGGAGATATAGCAATCAGCCCCAGCATTTT.